This TCR beta chain stems from a study of cytomegalovirus exposure and HLA in healthy donors. CDR3 length: 13 residues. Germline CDR1 LNHDA, CDR2 SQIVND (reference sequence). V was pared by 3 bases and J by 3 bases, with 8 bases between. The primer mix had 60 Vbeta and 13 Jbeta primers. The assay was immunoSEQ multiplex PCR, and TCRdb's table has in-frame clones only and misses some. This sample's clone table lists approximately 100,000 clones. The chain uses TRBV19 and TRBJ1-1; weak D call: TRBD1 (5 bases). Sequenced sample: PBMCs. The receptor's source is a man aged 50 or older in good health and CMV-seropositive. The CDR3 DNA reads TGTGCCAGTAGTATGGTGACAGACACTGAAGCTTTCTTT. This codes for CASSMVTDTEAFF.